This entry lists 29 T cell receptor beta chains sequenced from one sample in a study of CD8 T cells in ankylosing spondylitis. TCRdb ran MiXCR on the 5' RACE reads and lists one entry per CDR3 protein. Altogether a few hundred thousand distinct CDR3 sequences are present, 20% being singletons, with the ten largest covering around 13%. Material: blood, either unsorted or a sorted T cell fraction (not recorded which). All receptors derive from a male donor with ankylosing spondylitis or in good health (not recorded which).

CDR3 sequence reads: CASSLGGGGGETQYF. DNA for the CDR3: TGTGCCAGCAGTTTAGGCGGTGGGGGCGGGGAGACCCAGTACTTC. The chain is built from TRBV12-3 or TRBV12-4 and TRBJ2-5, with a tentative D call TRBD1 (6 bases). V lost 1 base and J lost 5, with 14 bases in between. This CDR3 spans 15 amino acids.

For the CDR3, the DNA is TGTGCCAGCAGTTTCCTGATTTGGGAGACCCAGTACTTC. Its protein product is CASSFLIWETQYF. The J gene is TRBJ2-5, the V gene TRBV12-3 or TRBV12-4; no firm D call. With 3 bases removed from V and 5 bases from J, the gap between germline ends came to 10 bases. The CDR3 is 13 amino acids.

The chain carries TRBV12-3 or TRBV12-4 and TRBJ2-3; the match to TRBD1 covers 7 bases. Germline trimming cut 7 bases from V and 4 bases from J; bases unmatched to any gene: 17. The CDR3 extends over 17 amino acids. Written as DNA, the CDR3 is TGTGCCAGCACCCCAGCGGTGAGGGGGCCAGCTTCAGATACGCAGTATTTT. This gives the protein CASTPAVRGPASDTQYF.

This clonotype was observed a few times. This chain links TRBV11-2 with TRBJ2-3; 12 positions match TRBD2. CDR3 size: 21 residues. Germline V gives CDR1 SGHAT, CDR2 FQNNGV. The J segment lost 0 bases and the V segment lost 1 base, leaving 14 bases of the junction unmatched. CDR3 sequence reads: CASSLVVGLAGGSSSTDTQYF. CDR3 DNA sequence: TGTGCCAGCAGCTTAGTCGTTGGGCTAGCGGGGGGGTCATCTAGCACAGATACGCAGTATTTT.

The genes are TRBV10-3 and TRBJ1-6; D is undetermined. V lost 6 bases, J lost 8 bases, and 11 bases lay in between. Germline CDR1 is ENHRY and CDR2 is SYGVKD. The CDR3 consists of 13 residues. The chain's CDR3 is CAIREAWDSPLHF. CDR3 DNA: TGTGCCATCAGAGAAGCCTGGGATTCACCCCTCCACTTT.

The chain links TRBV10-3 to TRBJ2-3; 12 bases line up with TRBD2. Germline V gives CDR1 ENHRY, CDR2 SYGVKD. Unmatched junction bases numbered 7, after V lost 6 bases and J lost 3 bases. The CDR3 is 16 amino acids. CDR3 region: CAIRLASGGVTDTQYF. The CDR3 DNA is TGTGCCATCAGACTTGCTAGCGGGGGGGTGACAGATACGCAGTATTTT.

This clonotype was recorded a few times. V is TRBV5-6 and J is TRBJ1-1, with D maybe TRBD1 (6 bases). The CDR3 has 12 residues. CDR1 and CDR2 from the germline V gene are SGHDT and YYEEEE. V was shortened by 4 bases and J by 9 bases, with 13 bases between the two germline ends. The CDR3 protein is CASSLRGGKAFF. CDR3 bases: TGTGCCAGCAGCCTGAGGGGGGGTAAAGCTTTCTTT.

This clonotype appeared many times. The CDR3: CASSLRQGNTEAFF. CDR3 nucleotide sequence: TGTGCCAGCAGCTTAAGGCAGGGGAACACTGAAGCTTTCTTT. The rearrangement uses TRBV7-2 and TRBJ1-1, with D maybe TRBD1 (5 bases). V was cut by 2 bases and J by 1 base, with 8 bases left in between. The CDR3 contains 14 residues. Germline V gene data show CDR1 as SGHTA and CDR2 as FQGNSA.

In its sample, this clonotype was seen a few times. The gene calls are TRBV30 and TRBJ2-1; D is undetermined. The germline V and J ends were trimmed by 0 bases and 0 bases, with 9 bases remaining between them. Germline V lookup: CDR1 GTSNPN, CDR2 SVGIG (reference sequence). This CDR3 has 15 residues. CDR3 DNA: TGTGCCTGGAGTGTGGCCGCTAGCTCCTACAATGAGCAGTTCTTC. It codes for CAWSVAASSYNEQFF.

The rearrangement uses TRBV20-1 and TRBJ2-5; 7 nucleotides agree with TRBD1. CDR1 DFQATT and CDR2 SNEGSKA come from the germline V gene (reference sequence). With 5 bases clipped from V and 0 bases from J, the junction kept 9 bases outside the gene matches. CDR3 length equals 15 residues. This CDR3 reads CSAAPTGWYQETQYF. DNA for the CDR3: TGCAGTGCTGCCCCGACAGGGTGGTACCAAGAGACCCAGTACTTC.

In this sample, this clonotype turned up a few times. The J gene is TRBJ2-7, the V gene TRBV20-1; 10 nucleotides line up with TRBD1. The CDR3 covers 17 residues. V lost 2 bases to trimming and J lost 3 bases; unmatched junction nucleotides: 13. CDR1 and CDR2 (germline): DFQATT, SNEGSKA (reference sequence). DNA for the CDR3: TGCAGTGCTAGAACCCCCCGGGACGGGACAGGGGTCTACGAGCAGTACTTC. It is translated as CSARTPRDGTGVYEQYF.

The table lists this clonotype with many counts. V usage is TRBV4-1 and J usage is TRBJ2-7, with D possibly being TRBD1 (5 bases). The germline V gene encodes CDR1 MGHRA and CDR2 YSYEKL. V was trimmed by 1 base and J by 1 base, leaving 8 bases between them. The CDR3 runs 14 residues. CDR3 nucleotide sequence: TGCGCCAGCAGCCAAGGACCAGGGTCCTACGAGCAGTACTTC. Its translation: CASSQGPGSYEQYF.

The genes are TRBV29-1 and TRBJ2-7, with D possibly matching TRBD1 (6 bases). Germline V gene data show CDR1 as SQVTM and CDR2 as ANQGSEA. CDR3 length equals 14 residues. Between the trimmed V and J ends, which lost 2 bases and 1 base, there was a span of 12 bases. The CDR3: CSVELLDSSYEQYF. The DNA for the CDR3 is TGCAGCGTTGAATTGTTGGACAGTTCCTACGAGCAGTACTTC.

The chain uses TRBV24-1 and TRBJ2-7; D may be TRBD2 (5 bases). The CDR3 is 16 residues long. Germline CDR1 and CDR2: KGHDR and SFDVKD. V lost 4 bases and J 3 bases, leaving 18 bases between the germline ends. The CDR3 loop is CATSDPRSGLNYEQYF. The CDR3, as DNA: TGTGCCACCAGTGACCCCAGGAGCGGACTTAACTACGAGCAGTACTTC.

This clonotype was seen more than once but under ten times. The V gene is TRBV2, the J gene TRBJ2-3; D remains unclear. This CDR3 has 13 residues. CDR1 is SNHLY, CDR2 FYNNEI, per germline. Trimming took off 3 bases at V and 2 bases at J, with 6 bases between the two ends. For the CDR3, the DNA is TGTGCCAGCAGTGATGGGGTCACAGATACGCAGTATTTT. Translation: CASSDGVTDTQYF.

The V call is TRBV7-9, the J call TRBJ2-7, with D uncertain. The germline V gene encodes CDR1 SEHNR and CDR2 FQNEAQ (reference sequence). The CDR3 runs to 12 residues. The germline V and J ends were trimmed by 3 bases and 5 bases, with 8 bases remaining between them. CDR3 sequence: CASSFLVNEQYF. In DNA form, the CDR3 reads TGTGCCAGCAGCTTCCTCGTGAACGAGCAGTACTTC.

This chain links TRBV27 with TRBJ1-5; a weak D match, TRBD1 (5 bases). This CDR3 comprises 14 residues. Germline assignment: CDR1 MNHEY and CDR2 SMNVEV (reference sequence). V lost 6 bases and J 6 bases, leaving 15 bases between the germline ends. The CDR3 spells CASSLGGEGQPQHF. Written as DNA, the CDR3 is TGTGCCAGCAGCTTGGGAGGGGAAGGTCAGCCCCAGCATTTT.

The V call is TRBV10-2, the J call TRBJ2-1, with D perhaps TRBD2 (6 bases). The CDR3 is 15 amino acids. In germline, CDR1 is WSHSY, CDR2 SAAADI. Trimming cost V 6 bases and J 1 base, with 13 bases left between them. The CDR3 nucleotides are TGCGCCAGCAGAATAGGCGGGACTTCCTACAATGAGCAGTTCTTC. It is translated as CASRIGGTSYNEQFF.

This clonotype has a handful of counts. The rearrangement joins TRBV29-1 to TRBJ2-7, with D possibly TRBD2 on 5 matching bases. Germline V gene lookup returns CDR1 SQVTM and CDR2 ANQGSEA. This CDR3 comprises 13 residues. Trimming left V 2 bases short and J 2 bases short, with 10 bases between. CDR3 amino acids: CSVESSGTYEQYF. The CDR3 DNA reads as TGCAGCGTTGAATCGTCGGGGACCTACGAGCAGTACTTC.

This clonotype was detected a few times. This sequence joins TRBV5-5 and TRBJ2-5; no clear D gene. The V end was cut by 1 base, the J end by 4 bases, with 11 bases between. Germline V gene sequence: CDR1 SGHKS, CDR2 YYEKEE (reference sequence). The CDR3 length is 14 residues. For the CDR3, the DNA is TGTGCCAGCAGCTTGTCTGGTATTGTAGAGACCCAGTACTTC. Translated: CASSLSGIVETQYF.

In its sample, this clonotype was seen a few times. V and J are TRBV9 and TRBJ1-5, with TRBD1 matching over 7 bases. The trim removed 0 bases at V and 5 bases at J, leaving 2 bases unmatched. This CDR3 has 14 residues. Germline CDR1 and CDR2: SGDLS and YYNGEE. The CDR3 loop reads CASSVEGTDQPQHF. CDR3 in DNA: TGTGCCAGCAGCGTAGAAGGGACAGATCAGCCCCAGCATTTT.

This clonotype was picked up a small number of times. J is TRBJ1-1 and V is TRBV12-3 or TRBV12-4, with D maybe TRBD1 (5 bases). The V gene lost 4 bases and the J gene lost 4 bases, with 13 bases spanning the gap. There are 14 residues in the CDR3. CDR3 sequence: CASSSGGTVTEAFF. DNA for the CDR3: TGTGCCAGCAGTTCGGGGGGAACGGTCACTGAAGCTTTCTTT.

V usage is TRBV7-3 and J usage is TRBJ1-1; 7 bases fit TRBD1. Per germline, CDR1 SGHTA and CDR2 FQGTGA. The CDR3 has 15 amino acids. V gave up 4 bases and J gave up 1 base; unmatched junction bases: 6. CDR3 nucleotide sequence: TGTGCCAGCAGCTGTAAGGACAGGCCGAACACTGAAGCTTTCTTT. Its translation: CASSCKDRPNTEAFF. The variable domain in full, with the rest retrieved from reference TRBV7-3 and TRBJ1-1, is GAGVSQTPSNKVTEKGKYVELRCDPISGHTALYWYRQSLGQGPEFLIYFQGTGAADDSGLPNDRFFAVRPEGSVSTLKIQRTERGDSAVYLCASSCKDRPNTEAFFGQGTRLTVV.

The CDR3 here is CATSRAKGANTGELFF. The CDR3 nucleotides are TGTGCCACCAGCAGAGCCAAGGGGGCGAACACCGGGGAGCTGTTTTTT. This chain uses TRBV15 with TRBJ2-2, with D maybe TRBD1 (6 bases). The V end was cut by 1 base, the J end by 0 bases, with 9 bases between. The germline V gene encodes CDR1 LNHNV and CDR2 YYDKDF (reference sequence). CDR3 length equals 16 residues.

This clonotype was counted many times. The chain couples TRBV20-1 to TRBJ2-7; D possibly corresponds to TRBD2 (6 bases). Germline loops: CDR1 DFQATT, CDR2 SNEGSKA (reference sequence). Trimming took off 1 base at V and 3 bases at J, with 13 bases between the two ends. This CDR3 comprises 14 residues. The CDR3 reads CSARGRDRGYEQYF. The CDR3 nucleotides read TGCAGTGCTAGAGGGCGGGATAGGGGCTACGAGCAGTACTTC.

This clonotype was observed a handful of times. This chain joins TRBV28 and TRBJ1-5, with TRBD1 identical over 7 bases. From germline, CDR1 is MDHEN and CDR2 SYDVKM. The J segment lost 6 bases and the V segment lost 1 base, leaving 12 bases of the junction unmatched. There are 17 residues in the CDR3. CDR3 residues: CASSLYRGAGQSQPQHF. The CDR3 nucleotides are TGTGCCAGCAGTTTATACAGGGGCGCGGGGCAGAGTCAGCCCCAGCATTTT.

In this sample, this clonotype turned up a few times. The V and J genes are TRBV20-1 and TRBJ2-7, with D maybe TRBD1 (6 bases). The CDR3 is made up of 15 amino acids. V was trimmed by 4 bases and J by 4 bases, leaving 20 bases between them. Looked up from germline, CDR1 is DFQATT and CDR2 is SNEGSKA (reference sequence). CDR3 protein: CSAIVSRDKIYEQYF. CDR3 coding DNA: TGCAGTGCTATTGTCTCCCGGGACAAGATTTACGAGCAGTACTTC.

The chain links TRBV7-2 to TRBJ2-3; TRBD2 agrees at 8 bases. CDR1 and CDR2 (germline): SGHTA, FQGNSA. With 5 bases clipped from V and 9 bases from J, the junction kept 19 bases outside the gene matches. The CDR3 is 17 residues long. CDR3 sequence (DNA): TGTGCCAGCAGCCCGAACCGGGGGGGGTCCTCGGGCCAGACGCAGTATTTT. It codes for CASSPNRGGSSGQTQYF.

The chain joins TRBV29-1 to TRBJ2-3; no firm D call. Trimming removed 2 bases from V and 2 bases from J, with 5 bases in between. The CDR3 spans 12 residues. Germline values: CDR1 SQVTM, CDR2 ANQGSEA. The CDR3 is CSVEPDTDTQYF. The DNA of the CDR3 is TGCAGCGTTGAACCCGACACAGATACGCAGTATTTT.